This T cell receptor beta chain was recorded in a study of human T cells and chemical hapten exposure. TCRdb redid the calling of the RACE reads with MiXCR, one entry per CDR3 protein. Among around 380,000 distinct CDR3 sequences listed, 4.8% were seen once. The CDR3 loop spans 13 amino acids. Germline CDR1 and CDR2: MNHEY and SVGEGT. On this clonotype: Given a far larger clone just one base away, this is likely a sequencing read error.

Time point noted: patch test 1, 2 weeks after DPC sensitization. Treatment noted: therapeutic diphenylcyclopropenone sensitization with weekly scalp DPC. This sequence was found in a woman aged 45-65 years with alopecia areata. Some clones in this sample may be carry-over from other donors' samples. The sequencing used whole blood, collected in connection with sensitization to the hapten diphenylcyclopropenone (DPC). The chain uses TRBV6-2 or TRBV6-3 and TRBJ1-1; D is perhaps TRBD1 (6 bases). This CDR3 is CACSYRANTEAFF. In DNA, the CDR3 is TGTGCCTGCAGTTACAGGGCGAACACTGAAGCTTTCTTT.